Sequencing of this T cell receptor (beta chain) was carried out in a study of blood T cell repertoires in COVID-19. The CDR3 runs to 16 residues. Trimming pared 4 bases from V and 2 bases from J, leaving 17 bases between. The germline CDR1 and CDR2 sequences are LGHDT and YNNKEL (reference sequence). TCRdb's table, derived via immunoSEQ multiplex PCR, lists solely in-frame clones and lacks some. This sample has around 200,000 clones, with 86% found just once. The clonotype comes from a man between 65 and 85 years old with active or convalescent COVID-19. The V gene is TRBV3-1 (or the pseudogene TRBV3-2), the J gene TRBJ1-2; possible D gene TRBD1, 6 bases. The sequenced sample consisted of peripheral blood. The CDR3 DNA is TGTGCCAGCAGCCCTTGGGGGGGGGCCCGAAACTATGGCTACACCTTC. Translating gives CASSPWGGARNYGYTF.